One and the same sample provided the 32 T cell receptor beta chains below, sequenced in a study of blood T cells in healthy people across ages. The second PCR ran roughly 6 to 12 cycles with a sample-barcoded 5' primer and J-beta primers. TCRdb re-derived calls from the 5' RACE reads in MiXCR, one entry per CDR3 protein. The sample records 1 million or so distinct CDR3 sequences, around 45% being singletons. Source material: blood. The receptors stem from a woman in her fifties or sixties in good health.

V usage is TRBV11-2 and J usage is TRBJ2-1; 7 nucleotides agree with TRBD1. After removal of 5 bases from V and 5 bases from J, the junction contained 9 bases not matched to a gene. Per the germline V gene, CDR1 is SGHAT and CDR2 is FQNNGV. This CDR3 comprises 15 residues. In DNA form, the CDR3 reads TGTGCCAGCAGCCCACGACAGGGTATCGACAATGAGCAGTTCTTC. Protein product: CASSPRQGIDNEQFF.

This clonotype was recorded a few times. The rearrangement uses TRBV29-1 and TRBJ2-5, with TRBD1 identical over 7 bases. With 5 bases clipped from V and 2 bases from J, the junction kept 14 bases outside the gene matches. CDR1 and CDR2 (germline): SQVTM, ANQGSEA. The CDR3 totals 16 residues. The chain's CDR3 is CSVPARGFLRQETQYF. CDR3 coding DNA: TGCAGCGTTCCCGCCAGGGGGTTTTTACGGCAAGAGACCCAGTACTTC.

This chain links TRBV14 with TRBJ2-7; D may be TRBD1 (5 bases). Trimming left V 1 base short and J 5 bases short, with 15 bases between. The CDR3 runs to 15 residues. In germline, CDR1 is SGHDN, CDR2 FVKESK. CDR3 in DNA: TGTGCCAGCAGCCAAGTCGGCAGGGTGGGTAACGAGCAGTACTTC. It is translated as CASSQVGRVGNEQYF.

This clonotype came up a few times. The genes are TRBV18 and TRBJ2-5; 13 nucleotides agree with TRBD2. Germline V gene sequence: CDR1 KGHSH, CDR2 LQKENI. The V and J ends lost 5 bases and 5 bases, in that order; junction bases with no gene match: 8. This CDR3 contains 16 residues. CDR3 sequence reads: CASSAGLAGEKETQYF. DNA of the CDR3: TGTGCCAGCTCAGCCGGACTAGCGGGAGAGAAGGAGACCCAGTACTTC. Variable domain in full (rest from reference TRBV18 and TRBJ2-5): NAGVMQNPRHLVRRRGQEARLRCSPMKGHSHVYWYRQLPEEGLKFMVYLQKENIIDESGMPKERFSAEFPKEGPSILRIQQVVRGDSAAYFCASSAGLAGEKETQYFGPGTRLLVL.

This chain joins TRBV6-5 and TRBJ2-3; 8 nucleotides line up with TRBD2. Trimming removed 2 bases from V and 3 bases from J; junction bases left unmatched: 7. This CDR3 contains 16 residues. Germline CDR1 and CDR2: MNHEY and SVGAGI. CDR3 in amino acids: CASSYGGTRATDTQYF. CDR3 nucleotides: TGTGCCAGCAGTTACGGTGGGACTAGGGCAACAGATACGCAGTATTTT.

This clonotype was detected a few times. CDR3 amino acids: CASSGTSGRAHEQYF. The DNA of the CDR3 is TGTGCCAGCAGCGGGACTAGCGGGAGGGCCCACGAGCAGTACTTC. This sequence joins TRBV9 and TRBJ2-7; the match to TRBD2 covers 15 bases. V was pared by 3 bases and J by 5 bases, with 3 bases of the junction left unmatched. CDR3 length equals 15 residues. Germline CDR1 is SGDLS and CDR2 is YYNGEE.

The chain employs TRBV20-1 and TRBJ2-1; TRBD2 matches at 7 bases. This CDR3 is built from 14 residues. Germline V CDR1 and CDR2: DFQATT, SNEGSKA (reference sequence). V gave up 3 bases and J gave up 1 base; unmatched junction bases: 3. CDR3 amino acids: CSASPSGSYNEQFF. CDR3 coding DNA: TGCAGTGCTAGTCCTAGCGGTTCCTACAATGAGCAGTTCTTC.

This clonotype was counted between two and nine times. This chain uses TRBV20-1 with TRBJ2-1; 9 nucleotides match TRBD2. Germline V gene lookup returns CDR1 DFQATT and CDR2 SNEGSKA (reference sequence). The junction had 10 bases not matched to a gene; V was cut back by 8 bases and J by 2 bases. The CDR3 is made up of 15 amino acids. The CDR3 bases are TGCAGTCTTGGCGGGAGGGCCGGGGCCTACAATGAGCAGTTCTTC. This gives the protein CSLGGRAGAYNEQFF.

This clonotype was seen a handful of times. The chain carries TRBV4-2 and TRBJ2-3, with D perhaps being TRBD1 or TRBD2 (5 bases each). Germline CDR1 reads LGHNA; CDR2 reads YNFKEQ. The CDR3 runs 16 residues. Trimming took off 2 bases at V and 0 bases at J, with 12 bases between the two ends. CDR3 sequence: CASSQSGTQSTDTQYF. For the CDR3, the DNA is TGTGCCAGCAGCCAATCCGGGACGCAGAGCACAGATACGCAGTATTTT.

At least ten counts were recorded for this clonotype. This sequence joins TRBV11-2 and TRBJ2-1; weak D call: TRBD2 (6 bases). Germline V gene lookup returns CDR1 SGHAT and CDR2 FQNNGV. This CDR3 is 16 amino acids long. Trimming took off 4 bases at V and 0 bases at J, with 13 bases between the two ends. Written as DNA, the CDR3 is TGTGCCAGCAGCTCCGCTAGCGCGAGCTCCTACAATGAGCAGTTCTTC. Protein sequence: CASSSASASSYNEQFF.

For this clonotype: An end of the junction does not agree with germline; a read error may underlie this. This sequence joins TRBV12-3 or TRBV12-4 and TRBJ2-4; TRBD1 is a possible D gene (6 bases). There are 12 residues in the CDR3. The CDR3 is CTSSTTGSRQYF. CDR3 bases: TGTACCAGCAGTACGACAGGTTCGCGCCAGTACTTC.

The chain combines TRBV29-1 with TRBJ2-1; 11 bases line up with TRBD1. This CDR3 has 13 residues. Germline V lookup: CDR1 SQVTM, CDR2 ANQGSEA. V trimming: 0 bases; J trimming: 9 bases; junction bases outside the gene matches: 1. CDR3: CSVEDGTGGEQFF. Written as DNA, the CDR3 is TGCAGCGTTGAAGACGGGACAGGGGGTGAGCAGTTCTTC.

The chain recombines TRBV5-1 with TRBJ1-6, with no clear D. The CDR3 is 15 amino acids. Trimming took off 3 bases at V and 7 bases at J, with 14 bases between the two ends. In germline, CDR1 is SGHRS, CDR2 YFSETQ. The CDR3, as DNA: TGCGCCAGCAGCTACGATTCGGCCCCCAATTCACCCCTCCACTTT. Protein product: CASSYDSAPNSPLHF.

The chain joins TRBV6-5 to TRBJ2-7; the match to TRBD2 covers 9 bases. Germline CDR1 reads MNHEY; CDR2 reads SVGAGI. The CDR3 is 20 amino acids. J was trimmed by 4 bases and V by 4 bases; bases with no gene match: 23. CDR3 in DNA: TGTGCCAGCAGTTTGGTCACCCCTTCGAGCGGGAGGTACCGGGGGTACGAGCAGTACTTC. Its translation: CASSLVTPSSGRYRGYEQYF.

This clonotype was counted many times. V usage is TRBV25-1 and J usage is TRBJ2-6; D may be TRBD2 (6 bases). The CDR3 is made up of 16 amino acids. Germline CDR1 MGHDK, CDR2 SYGVNS. Trimming left V 4 bases short and J 0 bases short, with 10 bases between. CDR3 DNA sequence: TGTGCCAGCAGTGCCGGAGGGAACTCTGGGGCCAACGTCCTGACTTTC. Residues: CASSAGGNSGANVLTF.

With respect to this clonotype: At one of its ends the junction is not consistent with the germline gene, which may arise from a read error. The chain links TRBV6-2 or TRBV6-3 to TRBJ2-7; D is uncertain. In germline, CDR1 is MNHEY, CDR2 SVGEGT. This CDR3 spans 14 amino acids. The CDR3, as DNA: TGTGCCAGCAAGGTCCCGGGCTCCACCTACGAGCAGAACTTC. It yields the protein CASKVPGSTYEQNF.

This clonotype was counted between two and nine times. The J gene is TRBJ2-7, the V gene TRBV20-1, with 8 bases that match TRBD1. CDR1 and CDR2 (germline): DFQATT, SNEGSKA (reference sequence). The V segment lost 4 bases and the J segment 4 bases; nucleotides outside the gene matches: 9. The CDR3 covers 14 residues. The CDR3 DNA reads TGCAGTGCTAAACCCTCGGACAGGGAGTACGAGCAGTACTTC. Translated, it gives CSAKPSDREYEQYF.

V gene TRBV11-3 combines with J gene TRBJ2-7, with D perhaps given as TRBD1 or TRBD2 (6 bases each). This CDR3 region has 17 residues. The germline V gene has CDR1 SGHNT and CDR2 YENEEA. Trimming removed 1 base from V and 7 bases from J, with 23 bases in between. The chain's CDR3 is CASSLVAGGRGSNEQYF. CDR3 coding DNA: TGTGCCAGCAGCTTAGTGGCTGGGGGGCGGGGTTCCAATGAGCAGTACTTC. Filled out from reference TRBV11-3 and TRBJ2-7, the complete variable domain reads EAGVVQSPRYKIIEKKQPVAFWCNPISGHNTLYWYLQNLGQGPELLIRYENEEAVDDSQLPKDRFSAERLKGVDSTLKIQPAELGDSAVYLCASSLVAGGRGSNEQYFGPGTRLTVT.

This clonotype came up many times. The rearrangement uses TRBV9 and TRBJ2-7, with TRBD1 matching 7 bases. The CDR3 has 14 amino acids. CDR1 and CDR2 (germline): SGDLS, YYNGEE. V lost 0 bases and J lost 5; bases outside the gene matches: 5. The CDR3 is CASSVADRVDEQYF. CDR3 nucleotide sequence: TGTGCCAGCAGCGTAGCCGACAGGGTTGACGAGCAGTACTTC. Combining the CDR3 with reference TRBV9 and TRBJ2-7 gives the whole variable domain DSGVTQTPKHLITATGQRVTLRCSPRSGDLSVYWYQQSLDQGLQFLIQYYNGEERAKGNILERFSAQQFPDLHSELNLSSLELGDSALYFCASSVADRVDEQYFGPGTRLTVT.

This chain connects TRBV2 to TRBJ2-1; the D is unclear. Germline V gene lookup returns CDR1 SNHLY and CDR2 FYNNEI. V was trimmed by 7 bases and J by 7 bases, leaving 11 bases between them. The CDR3 consists of 12 residues. Here the CDR3 DNA reads TGTGCCAGCACCCTAAGCGAGAATGAGCAGTTCTTC. Translated: CASTLSENEQFF.

This clonotype was observed a handful of times. The V and J genes are TRBV20-1 and TRBJ2-3; TRBD2 agrees at 7 bases. The CDR3 length is 14 residues. V trimming: 6 bases; J trimming: 0 bases; junction bases outside the gene matches: 6. Germline CDR1 is DFQATT and CDR2 is SNEGSKA (reference sequence). This CDR3 is CSATGTKSTDTQYF. In DNA form, the CDR3 reads TGCAGTGCCACCGGGACTAAAAGCACAGATACGCAGTATTTT.

Regarding this clonotype: This likely comes from a read error, as the CDR3 has no conserved phenylalanine or tryptophan at its end. Because the CDR3's place on the DNA is in doubt, the DNA is left out and the CDR3 is given as listed by TCRdb. J is TRBJ2-4 and V is TRBV12-3 or TRBV12-4; TRBD1 reflects the table's D call only, with no check against the DNA. The CDR3 length is 15 residues, termini included. CDR3: CASSRQGFHEQYFGV.

The J gene is TRBJ2-2, the V gene TRBV5-6, with TRBD2 as a possible D gene (7 bases). Germline V lookup: CDR1 SGHDT, CDR2 YYEEEE. The ends were cut back, 2 bases at V and 3 bases at J, with 20 bases in the middle. This CDR3 is built from 18 residues. The DNA of the CDR3 is TGTGCCAGCAGCTTAATCTACGGGGGCGGGAGAGACACCGGGGAGCTGTTTTTT. Amino acids: CASSLIYGGGRDTGELFF.

This clonotype came up a few times. V usage is TRBV29-1 and J usage is TRBJ2-5, with a possible D match to TRBD1 (5 bases). The germline V gene encodes CDR1 SQVTM and CDR2 ANQGSEA. V was cut by 6 bases and J by 1 base, with 18 bases left in between. The CDR3 length is 15 residues. The CDR3 loop reads CSVGGARVLQETQYF. The DNA for the CDR3 is TGCAGCGTCGGTGGGGCAAGGGTCCTCCAAGAGACCCAGTACTTC.

This clonotype was detected only once. The rearrangement uses TRBV7-3 and TRBJ2-1, with 9 bases matching TRBD1. Germline CDR1 SGHTA, CDR2 FQGTGA. This CDR3 contains 14 residues. The junction had 8 bases not matched to a gene; V was cut back by 5 bases and J by 9 bases. CDR3 amino acids: CASSPRGTGTEQFF. The CDR3 DNA reads TGTGCCAGCAGCCCCCGGGGGACAGGGACTGAGCAGTTCTTC. Looking up the rest from reference TRBV7-3 and TRBJ2-1 gives the full variable domain: GAGVSQTPSNKVTEKGKYVELRCDPISGHTALYWYRQSLGQGPEFLIYFQGTGAADDSGLPNDRFFAVRPEGSVSTLKIQRTERGDSAVYLCASSPRGTGTEQFFGPGTRLTVL.

The rearrangement links TRBV5-1 to TRBJ2-1, with unresolved D. The germline V gene has CDR1 SGHRS and CDR2 YFSETQ. Trimming took 0 bases from V and 6 from J, leaving 13 bases between them. CDR3 length: 15 residues. CDR3: CASSLGKGSANEQFF. CDR3 bases: TGCGCCAGCAGCTTGGGTAAGGGTTCGGCCAATGAGCAGTTCTTC. Complete variable domain (other parts from reference TRBV5-1 and TRBJ2-1): KAGVTQTPRYLIKTRGQQVTLSCSPISGHRSVSWYQQTPGQGLQFLFEYFSETQRNKGNFPGRFSGRQFSNSRSEMNVSTLELGDSALYLCASSLGKGSANEQFFGPGTRLTVL.

This clonotype was counted between two and nine times. The rearrangement joins TRBV29-1 to TRBJ2-1; D tentatively fits TRBD1 or TRBD2 (6 bases each). In germline, CDR1 is SQVTM, CDR2 ANQGSEA. This CDR3 has 13 residues. The ends were cut back, 7 bases at V and 7 bases at J, with 17 bases in the middle. The DNA of the CDR3 is TGCAGCGGACTAGGGGGAGCGGGTAATGAGCAGTTCTTC. Translated: CSGLGGAGNEQFF.

This clonotype has a handful of counts. This chain links TRBV12-3 or TRBV12-4 with TRBJ2-7; maybe TRBD1 (5 bases). V lost 6 bases, J lost 3 bases, and 9 bases lay in between. This CDR3 region has 12 residues. CDR3 nucleotide sequence: TGTGCCAGCAGCACAGGTTTCTACGAGCAGTACTTC. Amino acids: CASSTGFYEQYF.

This clonotype was seen a few times. J is TRBJ1-2 and V is TRBV12-3 or TRBV12-4; TRBD1 is a possible D gene (6 bases). The CDR3 totals 13 residues. V was trimmed by 5 bases and J by 7 bases, leaving 14 bases between them. The CDR3 sequence: CASSLTGSAGYTF. CDR3 DNA sequence: TGTGCCAGCAGTCTAACAGGGTCGGCTGGCTACACCTTC.

The chain carries TRBV27 and TRBJ2-3; 14 nucleotides match TRBD2. The germline V gene encodes CDR1 MNHEY and CDR2 SMNVEV (reference sequence). CDR3 length equals 19 residues. J lost 5 bases, V lost 6 bases, and 16 bases had no gene match. The CDR3 bases are TGTGCCAGCAGCACGAGACTAGCGGGAGGGACTCGATTTGAAGATACGCAGTATTTT. Encoded protein: CASSTRLAGGTRFEDTQYF.

This clonotype was picked up a small number of times. The chain carries TRBV20-1 and TRBJ1-5; possibly TRBD1 for D (6 bases). Trimming took 2 bases from V and 0 from J, leaving 14 bases between them. The germline CDR1 and CDR2 sequences are DFQATT and SNEGSKA (reference sequence). The CDR3 has 16 amino acids. CDR3 DNA: TGCAGTGCTAGACGGGGGCGAGGGTATAGCAATCAGCCCCAGCATTTT. Amino acids: CSARRGRGYSNQPQHF.

The rearrangement uses TRBV23-1 and TRBJ2-4; TRBD1 might be the D (6 bases). TRBV23-1 is assigned to the ORF class and has an uncertain function. The length of the CDR3 is 17 residues. V was clipped by 7 bases and J by 0 bases, with 19 bases between them. CDR3 sequence: CASTTIGQGPAKNIQYF. CDR3 sequence (DNA): TGCGCCAGCACCACAATAGGTCAGGGGCCAGCCAAAAACATTCAGTACTTC.